This is a list of T cell receptor beta chains from one sample in a study of blood T cell repertoires in COVID-19. The table came from immunoSEQ multiplex PCR; TCRdb's copy has only in-frame clones and leaves some out. Of 80,000 to 100,000 clones listed, more than 90% are singletons. What was sequenced was peripheral blood. Receptors were obtained from a human donor with active COVID-19. The donor label of this sample is uncertain. Both conserved end residues are part of each CDR3. D genes are given only for firm matches. The size field is filled for only some rows; it gives once, few, many or a size class.

J gene,CDR3 length,V gene,D gene,clone size,CDR3 protein,CDR3 DNA
TRBJ2-6,16,TRBV19,TRBD2,.,CASTGLGPSGANVLTF,TGTGCCAGTACGGGACTAGGTCCATCTGGGGCCAACGTCCTGACTTTC
TRBJ2-7,14,TRBV28,TRBD1,.,CASSAQGLRYEQYF,TGTGCCAGCAGTGCACAGGGGCTCCGGTACGAGCAGTACTTC
TRBJ2-3,16,TRBV25-1,TRBD2,.,CASSEGSGRGTDTQYF,TGTGCCAGCAGTGAGGGGAGCGGGAGAGGCACAGATACGCAGTATTTT
TRBJ1-5,18,TRBV11-3,.,few,CASSLDSCHGLVDQPQHF,TGTGCCAGCAGCTTAGATAGTTGTCACGGGTTGGTGGATCAGCCCCAGCATTTT
TRBJ1-2,11,TRBV20-1,.,.,CSVSRAYGYTF,TGCAGTGTCTCCAGGGCCTATGGCTACACCTTC
TRBJ2-7,17,TRBV11-3,TRBD2,.,CASSLDSPNGGAYEQYF,TGTGCCAGCAGCTTGGACAGTCCTAACGGGGGGGCCTACGAGCAGTACTTC
TRBJ1-1,15,TRBV10-3,TRBD1,once,CAISESYRGQTEAFF,TGTGCCATCAGTGAGTCTTACAGGGGGCAGACTGAAGCTTTCTTT
TRBJ2-3,16,TRBV5-5,.,.,CASSLVGGGFADTQYF,TGTGCCAGCAGCTTGGTCGGGGGAGGCTTCGCAGATACGCAGTATTTT
TRBJ2-7,12,TRBV11-3,.,.,CASGQGKGEQYF,TGTGCCAGCGGGCAGGGCAAGGGCGAGCAGTACTTC
TRBJ2-5,14,TRBV2,TRBD2,.,CASRERGGLETQYF,TGTGCCAGCAGGGAGCGGGGGGGCTTAGAGACCCAGTACTTC
TRBJ2-7,14,TRBV19,.,.,CASSIYGQNYEQYF,TGTGCCAGTAGTATTTACGGACAGAACTACGAGCAGTACTTC
TRBJ1-1,16,TRBV7-8,TRBD1,.,CASSWGTGQTNTEAFF,TGTGCCAGCAGCTGGGGGACGGGACAGACGAACACTGAAGCTTTCTTT
TRBJ1-2,13,TRBV5-1,.,.,CASSLGGSYGYTF,TGCGCCAGCAGCTTAGGCGGGAGCTATGGCTACACCTTC
TRBJ1-2,12,TRBV9,.,.,CASSLLEGGYTF,TGTGCCAGCAGCCTTCTAGAGGGAGGCTACACCTTC
TRBJ1-5,16,TRBV7-9,TRBD1,.,CASSKTTGTGFQPQHF,TGTGCCAGCAGCAAGACCACCGGGACAGGTTTTCAGCCCCAGCATTTT
TRBJ2-3,16,TRBV28,TRBD2,.,CASSPASGRSTDTQYF,TGTGCCAGCAGTCCGGCTAGCGGGAGGAGCACAGATACGCAGTATTTT
TRBJ2-7,17,TRBV5-1,TRBD1,.,CASSSPKLTGGSYEQYF,TGCGCCAGCAGCTCGCCCAAATTGACAGGGGGTTCCTACGAGCAGTACTTC
TRBJ2-1,15,TRBV19,.,.,CASSARQTLAHEQFF,TGTGCCAGTAGTGCTCGACAGACCTTAGCCCATGAGCAGTTCTTC
TRBJ1-2,15,TRBV6-5,.,.,CASRPAGARGYGYTF,TGTGCCAGCAGGCCAGCGGGGGCCAGGGGCTATGGCTACACCTTC
TRBJ2-1,15,TRBV3-1/TRBV3-2,TRBD1,.,CASSQDSDRANEQFF,TGTGCCAGCAGCCAAGACTCGGACAGGGCCAATGAGCAGTTCTTC
TRBJ1-1,15,TRBV19,TRBD1,.,CASSPRQGVNTEAFF,TGTGCCAGTAGCCCAAGACAGGGAGTGAACACTGAAGCTTTCTTT
TRBJ1-2,14,TRBV29-1,.,once,CSVVKGDRNYGYTF,TGCAGCGTTGTTAAGGGAGACAGGAACTATGGCTACACCTTC
TRBJ2-1,15,TRBV27,.,.,CASSLEPGLESFLFF,TGTGCCAGCAGTTTAGAACCGGGACTGGAGAGCTTTTTGTTCTTC
TRBJ2-5,13,TRBV29-1,.,once,CSGTSGVGGTQYF,TGCAGCGGCACCTCGGGGGTAGGTGGGACCCAGTACTTC
TRBJ1-1,13,TRBV7-9,.,.,CASSLRRNTEAFF,TGTGCCAGCAGCTTAAGGAGGAACACTGAAGCTTTCTTT
TRBJ2-3,18,TRBV4-3,.,.,CASSQDLLRQGGADTQYF,TGCGCCAGCAGCCAAGACTTATTGAGACAAGGGGGGGCAGATACGCAGTATTTT
TRBJ2-1,16,TRBV4-1,TRBD1,.,CASSQERTGSRNEQFF,TGCGCCAGCAGCCAAGAACGGACAGGTAGTCGAAATGAGCAGTTCTTC
TRBJ1-2,13,TRBV12-3/TRBV12-4,.,.,CASSLAQGYGYTF,TGTGCCAGCAGTTTAGCTCAGGGCTATGGCTACACCTTC
TRBJ1-2,14,TRBV28,.,.,CASSRGGGSYGYTF,TGTGCCAGCAGCCGCGGGGGGGGGAGCTATGGCTACACCTTC
TRBJ2-6,15,TRBV19,.,.,CASSATGPGANVLTF,TGTGCCAGTAGTGCCACAGGTCCCGGGGCCAACGTCCTGACTTTC
TRBJ1-4,13,TRBV4-2,TRBD1,.,CASSQNRGLKLFF,TGTGCCAGCAGCCAGAACAGGGGGCTGAAACTGTTTTTT
TRBJ2-1,16,TRBV5-4,TRBD2,.,CASSEASGRVYNEQFF,TGTGCCAGCAGCGAAGCTAGCGGGAGAGTCTACAATGAGCAGTTCTTC
TRBJ1-4,15,TRBV7-6,.,.,CASSLLGTTNEKLFF,TGTGCCAGCAGCCTCTTGGGCACAACTAATGAAAAACTGTTTTTT
TRBJ2-4,13,TRBV19,TRBD1,.,CASTTDRGNIQYF,TGTGCCAGTACCACCGACAGGGGGAACATTCAGTACTTC
TRBJ2-7,14,TRBV7-2,TRBD1,.,CASSYDRGSGEQYF,TGTGCCAGCAGCTACGACAGGGGTTCGGGCGAGCAGTACTTC
TRBJ2-1,14,TRBV19,.,once,CASSISYSYNEQFF,TGTGCCAGTAGTATCTCCTACTCCTACAATGAGCAGTTCTTC
TRBJ1-2,13,TRBV11-3,.,.,CASSLPHVDGYTF,TGTGCCAGCAGCTTACCCCATGTAGATGGCTACACCTTC